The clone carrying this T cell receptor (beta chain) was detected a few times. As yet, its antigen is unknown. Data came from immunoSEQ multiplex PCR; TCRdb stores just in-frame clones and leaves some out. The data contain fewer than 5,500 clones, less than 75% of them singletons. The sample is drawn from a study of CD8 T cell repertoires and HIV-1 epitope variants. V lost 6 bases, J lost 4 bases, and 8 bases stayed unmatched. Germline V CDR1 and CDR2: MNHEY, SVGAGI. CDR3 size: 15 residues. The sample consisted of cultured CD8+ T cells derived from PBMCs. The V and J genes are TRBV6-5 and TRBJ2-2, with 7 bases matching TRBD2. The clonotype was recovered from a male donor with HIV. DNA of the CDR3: TGTGCCAGCAGGTTGGGGGGGACGGCCACCGGGGAGCTGTTTTTT. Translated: CASRLGGTATGELFF.